One and the same sample provided the 19 T cell receptor beta chains below, sequenced in a study of T-cell reconstitution after alpha-beta-depleted transplantation in children. Preparation of the TCRbeta library was carried out with unique molecular identifiers. TCRdb passed the PCR reads through MiXCR, listing each CDR3 protein once. The repertoire holds fewer than 550,000 distinct CDR3 sequences, with about 10% as singletons. Sequencing was performed on PBMCs, mostly from graft donor cells, taken 180 days after TCRalphabeta/CD19-depleted stem cell transplant. The receptors stem from a female patient aged 2 to 10 who had a stem cell transplant for aplastic anemia, so the T cells may come from the graft donor.

The table lists this clonotype with a few counts. This chain connects TRBV5-6 to TRBJ2-1; 10 nucleotides match TRBD2. With V trimmed by 4 bases and J by 10 bases, 2 bases remained unmatched. This CDR3 is 12 amino acids long. Germline V lookup: CDR1 SGHDT, CDR2 YYEEEE. CDR3 in amino acids: CASSNSGGEQFF. In nucleotides, the CDR3 is TGTGCCAGCAGCAATAGCGGGGGGGAGCAGTTCTTC. The variable domain in full, with the rest retrieved from reference TRBV5-6 and TRBJ2-1, is DAGVTQSPTHLIKTRGQQVTLRCSPKSGHDTVSWYQQALGQGPQFIFQYYEEEERQRGNFPDRFSGHQFPNYSSELNVNALLLGDSALYLCASSNSGGEQFFGPGTRLTVL.

This clonotype was detected only a few times. The chain employs TRBV7-2 and TRBJ2-7, with D perhaps TRBD2 (6 bases). The germline V gene has CDR1 SGHTA and CDR2 FQGNSA. The CDR3 is 14 amino acids. The V gene lost 5 bases and the J gene lost 3 bases, with 14 bases spanning the gap. CDR3 nucleotides: TGTGCCAGCAGCCCGGGACTTCGAAGCTACGAGCAGTACGTC. This gives the protein CASSPGLRSYEQYV.

The chain carries TRBV19 and TRBJ2-2; 9 bases map to TRBD1. The germline V gene has CDR1 LNHDA and CDR2 SQIVND (reference sequence). This CDR3 is built from 16 residues. V lost 3 bases and J lost 3; bases outside the gene matches: 5. The CDR3: CASSIKWDRDTGELFF. The CDR3 DNA is TGTGCCAGTAGTATCAAGTGGGACAGGGACACCGGGGAGCTGTTTTTT.

The chain couples TRBV9 to TRBJ2-5, with D possibly called TRBD1 or TRBD2 (5 bases each). Looked up from germline, CDR1 is SGDLS and CDR2 is YYNGEE. V was pared by 0 bases and J by 4 bases, with 16 bases between. The CDR3 contains 16 residues. The CDR3 DNA sequence: TGTGCCAGCAGCGTAGAGAGTTGGGGGAGCGGAGAGACCCAGTACTTC. Amino acids: CASSVESWGSGETQYF.

Ten or more counts support this clonotype. The chain joins TRBV5-1 to TRBJ2-1, with unresolved D. Germline V CDR1 and CDR2: SGHRS, YFSETQ. V lost 0 bases and J lost 4, with 11 bases in between. The CDR3 loop spans 15 amino acids. The CDR3 DNA reads TGCGCCAGCAGCTTGGATGCGACCTTATACAATGAGCAGTTCTTC. It yields the protein CASSLDATLYNEQFF.

This clonotype was recorded a few times. V gene TRBV15 combines with J gene TRBJ2-1; D might be TRBD1 (5 bases). Trimming took 1 base from V and 12 from J, leaving 10 bases between them. This CDR3 is built from 12 residues. Per the germline V gene, CDR1 is LNHNV and CDR2 is YYDKDF (reference sequence). The CDR3 DNA sequence: TGTGCCACCAGCAGAGGAAGGGGTGGGCAGTTCTTC. The encoded protein is CATSRGRGGQFF.

This clonotype has only a few counts. This chain connects TRBV28 to TRBJ2-3; TRBD1 matches at 7 bases. The trim removed 4 bases at V and 5 bases at J, leaving 9 bases unmatched. CDR1 and CDR2 (germline): MDHEN, SYDVKM. The CDR3 is made up of 15 amino acids. CDR3 nucleotide sequence: TGTGCCAGCAGTTCGGGACAGCCAGGGGAAGATACGCAGTATTTT. Amino acid sequence: CASSSGQPGEDTQYF. Variable domain in full (rest from reference TRBV28 and TRBJ2-3): DVKVTQSSRYLVKRTGEKVFLECVQDMDHENMFWYRQDPGLGLRLIYFSYDVKMKEKGDIPEGYSVSREKKERFSLILESASTNQTSMYLCASSSGQPGEDTQYFGPGTRLTVL.

This chain uses TRBV28 with TRBJ1-5; maybe TRBD1 (5 bases). Between the trimmed V and J ends, which lost 7 bases and 4 bases, there was a span of 11 bases. CDR3 length: 13 residues. The germline V gene has CDR1 MDHEN and CDR2 SYDVKM. CDR3 in amino acids: CASILGGNQPQHF. The CDR3 region has the DNA TGTGCCAGCATCTTGGGGGGGAATCAGCCCCAGCATTTT. Combining the CDR3 with reference TRBV28 and TRBJ1-5 gives the whole variable domain DVKVTQSSRYLVKRTGEKVFLECVQDMDHENMFWYRQDPGLGLRLIYFSYDVKMKEKGDIPEGYSVSREKKERFSLILESASTNQTSMYLCASILGGNQPQHFGDGTRLSIL.

The chain is built from TRBV29-1 and TRBJ1-2, with no clear D. CDR1 and CDR2 from the germline V gene are SQVTM and ANQGSEA. CDR3 size: 13 residues. Trimming took 5 bases from V and 1 from J, leaving 11 bases between them. The CDR3 coding sequence is TGCAGCGTTTTGCCCGCGAATAACTATGGCTACACCTTC. This encodes CSVLPANNYGYTF.

This clonotype appeared a few times. The chain uses TRBV7-3 and TRBJ2-3; D is undetermined. There are 15 residues in the CDR3. Trimming took 1 base from V and 4 from J, leaving 12 bases between them. Germline CDR1 reads SGHTA; CDR2 reads FQGTGA. CDR3 sequence: CASSLMSTSPDTQYF. The CDR3 nucleotides read TGTGCCAGCAGCTTAATGTCGACATCACCAGATACGCAGTATTTT.

The gene calls are TRBV24-1 and TRBJ2-5, with D unresolved. Germline CDR1 is KGHDR and CDR2 is SFDVKD. V was cut by 4 bases and J by 2 bases, with 7 bases left in between. There are 13 residues in the CDR3. The CDR3 here is CATSDSGQETQYF. The DNA for the CDR3 is TGTGCCACCAGTGACTCTGGACAAGAGACCCAGTACTTC.

This clonotype was counted many times. The chain recombines TRBV20-1 with TRBJ2-3; no clear D gene. Looked up from germline, CDR1 is DFQATT and CDR2 is SNEGSKA (reference sequence). Trimming took off 6 bases at V and 0 bases at J, with 10 bases between the two ends. The CDR3 runs 13 residues. CDR3 nucleotides: TGCAGTGCCCGAGGTCAGAGCACAGATACGCAGTATTTT. This encodes CSARGQSTDTQYF.

This rearrangement joins TRBV28 to TRBJ2-5, with 9 positions matching TRBD1. V was clipped by 2 bases and J by 1 base; unmatched bases: 5. CDR1 is MDHEN and CDR2 is SYDVKM in the germline V gene. The CDR3 has 16 amino acids. This CDR3 reads CASSLASDRGQETQYF. The CDR3 DNA reads as TGTGCCAGCAGTTTAGCCTCGGACAGGGGCCAAGAGACCCAGTACTTC.

Concerning this clonotype: Since a much larger clone is just one base distant, this may be a read error. This sequence joins TRBV28 and TRBJ2-5; TRBD1 matches at 7 bases. The ends lost 10 bases at V and 7 bases at J; junction bases unmatched: 24. CDR1 and CDR2 from the germline V gene are MDHEN and SYDVKM. The CDR3 is made up of 17 amino acids. In nucleotides, the CDR3 is TGTGCCACCAAGGGGGATCTGACCACGACAGGGTGGGGGACCCAGTACTTC. The encoded protein is CATKGDLTTTGWGTQYF.

This clonotype has only a few counts. The chain has TRBV6-4 and TRBJ1-2, with D possibly matching TRBD1 (5 bases). The germline V gene has CDR1 MRHNA and CDR2 SNTAGT. The length of the CDR3 is 15 residues. Trimming stripped 0 bases from V and 7 bases from J, with 15 bases between. DNA of the CDR3: TGTGCCAGCAGTGACTCGACGTACAGGTTTTGTGGCTACACCTTC. Encoded protein: CASSDSTYRFCGYTF.

This clonotype turned up a few times. V gene TRBV3-1 combines with J gene TRBJ2-2; 9 nucleotides agree with TRBD2. This CDR3 has 17 amino acids. J lost 6 bases, V lost 7 bases, and 15 bases had no gene match. Germline V CDR1 and CDR2: LGHDT, YNNKEL (reference sequence). The CDR3 spells CASTKGGRALFSGELFF. The CDR3 nucleotides read TGTGCCAGCACCAAAGGCGGGAGGGCCCTCTTCTCCGGGGAGCTGTTTTTT. Full variable domain (rest looked up from reference TRBV3-1 and TRBJ2-2): DTAVSQTPKYLVTQMGNDKSIKCEQNLGHDTMYWYKQDSKKFLKIMFSYNNKELIINETVPNRFSPKSPDKAHLNLHINSLELGDSAVYFCASTKGGRALFSGELFFGEGSRLTVL.

CDR3 bases: TGTGCCAGCAGTTGGTCGGGACAGGGGGCAGATACGCAGTATTTT. It codes for CASSWSGQGADTQYF. The chain recombines TRBV28 with TRBJ2-3; 11 bases line up with TRBD1. With 4 bases clipped from V and 4 bases from J, the junction kept 4 bases outside the gene matches. Germline V gene lookup returns CDR1 MDHEN and CDR2 SYDVKM. The CDR3 has 15 amino acids.

V gene TRBV7-2 combines with J gene TRBJ2-2; D possibly corresponds to TRBD2 (6 bases). There are 17 residues in the CDR3. V lost 5 bases and J 4 bases, leaving 20 bases between the germline ends. Germline V lookup: CDR1 SGHTA, CDR2 FQGNSA. The DNA of the CDR3 is TGTGCCAGCAGCCCAGGAAGGGCTAGCGAGGTCACCGGGGAGCTGTTTTTT. It specifies CASSPGRASEVTGELFF.

This clonotype was seen a handful of times. The chain joins TRBV28 to TRBJ2-2, with TRBD1 as a possible D gene (6 bases). Germline V gene sequence: CDR1 MDHEN, CDR2 SYDVKM. There are 14 residues in the CDR3. The V gene lost 8 bases and the J gene lost 3 bases, with 13 bases spanning the gap. CDR3 residues: CASGQIPDTGELFF. The CDR3 DNA follows: TGTGCCAGCGGACAGATCCCGGACACCGGGGAGCTGTTTTTT.